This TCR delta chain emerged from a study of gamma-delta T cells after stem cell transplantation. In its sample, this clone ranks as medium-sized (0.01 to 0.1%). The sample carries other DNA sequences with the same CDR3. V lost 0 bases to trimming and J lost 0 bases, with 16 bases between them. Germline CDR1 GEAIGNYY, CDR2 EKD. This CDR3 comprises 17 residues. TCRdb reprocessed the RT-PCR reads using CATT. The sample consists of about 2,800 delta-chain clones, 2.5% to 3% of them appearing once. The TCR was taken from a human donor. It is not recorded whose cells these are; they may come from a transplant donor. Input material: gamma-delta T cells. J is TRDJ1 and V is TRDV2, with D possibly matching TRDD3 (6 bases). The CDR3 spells CACDTLGPSLYTDKLIF. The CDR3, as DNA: TGTGCCTGTGACACCCTGGGGCCTTCGTTGTACACCGATAAACTCATCTTT.